One sample yielded the 22 T cell receptor beta chains listed below, sequenced in a study of T cells after yellow fever vaccination. TCRdb reprocessed the 5' RACE reads with MiXCR, giving one entry per CDR3 protein. The sample holds about 140,000 distinct CDR3 sequences, 7.7% seen once. Sequencing used CD4+ T cells sorted from PBMCs, obtained 5 days after the yellow fever booster vaccination. All receptors come from a man aged 25 to 45 who received the YFV17D yellow fever vaccine.

This clonotype turned up a few times. This chain links TRBV14 with TRBJ1-6, with D unclear. CDR3 length: 13 amino acids. The V gene lost 4 bases and the J gene lost 8 bases, with 9 bases spanning the gap. Germline CDR1 reads SGHDN; CDR2 reads FVKESK. CDR3 DNA: TGTGCCAGCAGCCGAGTTAGGGATTCACCCCTCCACTTT. This translates into CASSRVRDSPLHF.

This clonotype was recorded many times. The chain combines TRBV10-3 with TRBJ2-5; possibly TRBD1 or TRBD2 for D (6 bases each). This CDR3 spans 14 amino acids. V lost 0 bases to trimming and J lost 5 bases, with 10 bases between them. Germline lookup yields CDR1 ENHRY and CDR2 SYGVKD. CDR3 bases: TGTGCCATCAGTGAGTCGGGGGGCGCGGAGACCCAGTACTTC. Its protein is CAISESGGAETQYF.

In this sample, this clonotype turned up many times. The V call is TRBV12-3 or TRBV12-4, the J call TRBJ2-1, with D maybe TRBD1 (6 bases). CDR3 length: 17 amino acids. Trimming took off 5 bases at V and 3 bases at J, with 20 bases between the two ends. This CDR3 reads CASSVYRAGEHYNEQFF. The CDR3 bases are TGTGCCAGCAGTGTCTACCGAGCAGGGGAGCACTACAATGAGCAGTTCTTC.

The chain recombines TRBV6-5 with TRBJ2-4; 10 bases agree with TRBD2. Germline values: CDR1 MNHEY, CDR2 SVGAGI. Trimming cost V 4 bases and J 4 bases; bases outside gene matches: 4. The CDR3 is made up of 15 amino acids. DNA of the CDR3: TGTGCCAGCAGTTCCACTAGCGGGACTAAAAACATTCAGTACTTC. It encodes CASSSTSGTKNIQYF.

This clonotype was seen ten or more times. CDR3 loop: CASSQTRRGILGGYTF. DNA of the CDR3: TGTGCCAGCTCCCAGACCCGAAGGGGGATTCTTGGAGGCTACACCTTC. V and J are TRBV6-1 and TRBJ1-2; tentatively, D is TRBD1 (6 bases). CDR3 size: 16 residues. Germline CDR1 MNHNS, CDR2 SASEGT. V dropped 8 bases and J dropped 8 bases, with 27 bases sitting between them.

This clonotype came up many times. This rearrangement joins TRBV3-1 to TRBJ2-1; D unresolved. Germline CDR1 is LGHDT and CDR2 is YNNKEL (reference sequence). The CDR3 consists of 12 residues. Between the trimmed V and J ends, which lost 2 bases and 9 bases, there was a span of 8 bases. This CDR3 reads CASSQYPGEQFF. DNA of the CDR3: TGTGCCAGCAGCCAATACCCGGGTGAGCAGTTCTTC.

This clonotype was picked up many times. The V call is TRBV20-1, the J call TRBJ1-1, with D possibly being TRBD1 (6 bases). Trimming took off 3 bases at V and 0 bases at J, with 8 bases between the two ends. The CDR3 length is 13 residues. The V gene's germline CDR1 is DFQATT and CDR2 SNEGSKA (reference sequence). The CDR3: CSARWTVNTEAFF. CDR3 sequence (DNA): TGCAGTGCTAGGTGGACAGTGAACACTGAAGCTTTCTTT.

This clonotype showed up many times. The gene calls are TRBV7-2 and TRBJ2-2; 10 bases match TRBD2. CDR1 is SGHTA and CDR2 is FQGNSA in the germline V gene. The V gene end was trimmed by 4 bases and the J gene end by 7 bases; junction bases not matched to a gene: 9. This CDR3 comprises 16 residues. CDR3 sequence (DNA): TGTGCCAGCAGCTCGTCTAGCGGGAGCGGGGGCGGGGAGCTGTTTTTT. This encodes CASSSSSGSGGGELFF. The full variable domain, in which reference TRBV7-2 and TRBJ2-2 provide the parts outside the CDR3, is GAGVSQSPSNKVTEKGKDVELRCDPISGHTALYWYRQSLGQGLEFLIYFQGNSAPDKSGLPSDRFSAERTGGSVSTLTIQRTQQEDSAVYLCASSSSSGSGGGELFFGEGSRLTVL.

This clonotype was seen at least ten times. This rearrangement joins TRBV20-1 to TRBJ2-3; 8 bases are a match to TRBD2. The germline gives CDR1 DFQATT, CDR2 SNEGSKA (reference sequence). The CDR3 sequence is 18 residues long. Trimming cost V 3 bases and J 3 bases; bases outside gene matches: 17. Written as DNA, the CDR3 is TGCAGTGCTAGGATTGCGGGGGGCAAAAATAGCGGGACAGATACGCAGTATTTT. Translation gives CSARIAGGKNSGTDTQYF.

CDR3 protein: CSALLVTSYEQYF. The CDR3 nucleotides read TGCAGCGCCCTCCTTGTAACTTCCTACGAGCAGTACTTC. The genes are TRBV29-1 and TRBJ2-7; D gene ambiguous. Trimming took off 7 bases at V and 1 base at J, with 14 bases between the two ends. The CDR3 consists of 13 residues. Germline V gene data show CDR1 as SQVTM and CDR2 as ANQGSEA.

In its sample, this clonotype was seen many times. The rearrangement uses TRBV6-5 and TRBJ2-3; D is uncertain. Germline CDR1 MNHEY, CDR2 SVGAGI. V was trimmed by 4 bases and J by 2 bases, leaving 10 bases between them. The CDR3 sequence is 14 residues long. DNA for the CDR3: TGTGCCAGCAGTTTCGGATCCAACACAGATACGCAGTATTTT. Residues: CASSFGSNTDTQYF.

This clonotype was observed many times. This rearrangement joins TRBV12-3 or TRBV12-4 to TRBJ2-1; D ambiguous. The V end lost 4 bases, the J end lost 6 bases, and 13 bases lay between the germline ends. The CDR3 totals 14 residues. This CDR3 reads CASSSPITGNEQFF. DNA of the CDR3: TGTGCCAGCAGTTCCCCCATAACGGGCAATGAGCAGTTCTTC.

About this clonotype: A read error may account for a junction end that differs from germline. V and J are TRBV20-1 and TRBJ2-3, with D maybe TRBD2 (6 bases). This CDR3 comprises 16 residues. In germline, CDR1 is DFQATT, CDR2 SNEGSKA (reference sequence). CDR3 loop: CSVRNLAQGTTDTQYF. DNA for the CDR3: TGCAGTGTTAGAAACCTAGCGCAAGGGACCACAGATACGCAGTATTTT.

This clonotype showed up many times. The genes are TRBV7-9 and TRBJ1-2; D ambiguous. The germline gives CDR1 SEHNR, CDR2 FQNEAQ (reference sequence). V lost 3 bases to trimming and J lost 3 bases, with 5 bases between them. The CDR3 spans 12 residues. DNA of the CDR3: TGTGCCAGCAGCTTTGCAGACTATGGCTACACCTTC. Translated: CASSFADYGYTF.

This clonotype has ten or more counts. The rearrangement uses TRBV7-3 and TRBJ2-6, with D unclear. The V gene lost 5 bases and the J gene lost 0 bases, with 5 bases spanning the gap. Germline-derived CDR1 and CDR2 are SGHTA and FQGTGA. CDR3 length: 14 residues. The CDR3 reads CASSPTSGANVLTF. The DNA of the CDR3 is TGTGCCAGCAGCCCCACCTCTGGGGCCAACGTCCTGACTTTC.

Note on this clonotype: With a much larger clone just one base away, this may be a read error. The V and J genes are TRBV7-2 and TRBJ2-5, with 7 bases fitting TRBD2. CDR1 is SGHTA and CDR2 is FQGNSA in the germline V gene. The CDR3 covers 15 residues. The chain's CDR3 is CPSSLVWEGPETQYF. The CDR3, as DNA: TGTCCCAGCAGCTTGGTGTGGGAGGGCCCCGAGACCCAGTACTTC. Based on the CDR3 plus reference TRBV7-2 and TRBJ2-5, the full variable domain is GAGVSQSPSNKVTEKGKDVELRCDPISGHTALYWYRQSLGQGLEFLIYFQGNSAPDKSGLPSDRFSAERTGGSVSTLTIQRTQQEDSAVYLCPSSLVWEGPETQYFGPGTRLLVL.

This clonotype was observed at least ten times. This rearrangement joins TRBV9 to TRBJ2-5; D tentatively reads TRBD1 or TRBD2 (5 bases each). Trimming cost V 4 bases and J 1 base, with 14 bases left between them. In germline, CDR1 is SGDLS, CDR2 YYNGEE. CDR3 size: 15 residues. The CDR3 DNA reads as TGTGCCAGCAGCCTCGGGACGGTCCCCCAAGAGACCCAGTACTTC. Its protein product is CASSLGTVPQETQYF.

This clonotype was counted at least ten times. V is TRBV20-1 and J is TRBJ2-1, with TRBD2 matching 9 bases. Per the germline V gene, CDR1 is DFQATT and CDR2 is SNEGSKA (reference sequence). J gave up 6 bases and V 3 bases, and 18 bases lay outside the gene matches. There are 18 residues in the CDR3. CDR3 region: CSASDELSTSGRGNEQFF. The CDR3 DNA sequence: TGCAGTGCTAGTGACGAACTCTCGACTAGCGGCCGGGGCAATGAGCAGTTCTTC.

This rearrangement joins TRBV5-4 to TRBJ2-7; 7 positions agree with TRBD1. Trimming took 0 bases from V and 7 from J; bases not matched to a gene: 7. This CDR3 has 14 residues. CDR1 SGHNT and CDR2 YYREEE come from the germline V gene (reference sequence). The CDR3 protein is CASSLDRGLGEQYF. In DNA, the CDR3 is TGTGCCAGCAGCTTGGACAGGGGCCTTGGGGAGCAGTACTTC.

CDR3 sequence: CASSLALAANYEQYF. CDR3 nucleotides: TGTGCCAGCAGCTTAGCGCTAGCGGCGAACTACGAGCAGTACTTC. The chain combines TRBV7-9 with TRBJ2-7; TRBD2 aligns across 7 bases. CDR1 and CDR2 (germline): SEHNR, FQNEAQ (reference sequence). After removal of 0 bases from V and 3 bases from J, the junction contained 5 bases not matched to a gene. This CDR3 contains 15 residues.

This clonotype was detected ten times or more. The chain combines TRBV6-7 with TRBJ2-1; the D gene is possibly TRBD2 (6 bases). TRBV6-7 is placed among ORFs of uncertain function. The CDR3 extends over 16 amino acids. Trimming removed 6 bases from V and 4 bases from J, with 19 bases in between. This CDR3 is CASSINTSRTYNEQFF. The CDR3 bases are TGTGCCAGCAGCATAAACACTAGCAGGACGTACAATGAGCAGTTCTTC.

About this clonotype: Just one base apart from a much larger clone, this may be a read error. The rearrangement links TRBV6-5 to TRBJ2-2, with 10 bases matching TRBD1. Trimming took 1 base from V and 8 from J; bases not matched to a gene: 7. Germline-derived CDR1 and CDR2 are MNHEY and SVGAGI. The CDR3 runs 16 residues. CDR3 nucleotides: TGTGCCAGCAGTTACTGGGACAGGGGACCTCATGGGGAGCTGTTTTTT. It specifies CASSYWDRGPHGELFF.